The 21 T cell receptor beta chains in this list originate from one sample, sequenced in a study of technical replicates of blood from a handful of donors. Sequencing used immunoSEQ multiplex PCR; TCRdb keeps in-frame clones, though not all of them. The sample holds some 58,000 clones, roughly 94% seen once. The sample comprised T cells isolated from PBMCs. Source of these receptors: a human donor in good health.

This chain uses TRBV7-9 with TRBJ1-1; perhaps TRBD1 as D (6 bases). V lost 2 bases and J lost 4, with 11 bases in between. Germline CDR1 and CDR2: SEHNR and FQNEAQ (reference sequence). This CDR3 is 14 amino acids long. The CDR3, as DNA: TGTGCCAGCAGCTTAACCACAGGGAGCACTGAAGCTTTCTTT. Amino acids: CASSLTTGSTEAFF.

The V and J genes are TRBV6-5 and TRBJ2-7; a possible D gene is TRBD2 (5 bases). Germline-derived CDR1 and CDR2 are MNHEY and SVGAGI. Trimming took off 5 bases at V and 0 bases at J, with 11 bases between the two ends. The CDR3 runs to 14 residues. This chain's CDR3 is CASSRTESSYEQYF. Written as DNA, the CDR3 is TGTGCCAGCAGTCGGACTGAGAGCTCCTACGAGCAGTACTTC.

The rearrangement links TRBV11-3 to TRBJ2-7; D is perhaps TRBD1 (6 bases). Germline V gene data show CDR1 as SGHNT and CDR2 as YENEEA. Trimming pared 4 bases from V and 2 bases from J, leaving 12 bases between. The CDR3 is 14 amino acids. DNA of the CDR3: TGTGCCAGCAGCTCGGAACAGGGAGCCTACGAGCAGTACTTC. Encoded protein: CASSSEQGAYEQYF.

The chain joins TRBV10-3 to TRBJ1-2; possible D gene TRBD1, 5 bases. The CDR3 consists of 15 residues. Germline V gene lookup returns CDR1 ENHRY and CDR2 SYGVKD. V shed 5 bases and J shed 7 bases, with 20 bases lying between them. The CDR3 loop reads CAISSRVLDITGYTF. CDR3 nucleotides: TGTGCCATCAGTTCCCGGGTCTTGGACATAACTGGCTACACCTTC.

The rearrangement uses TRBV5-1 and TRBJ2-4; 7 bases map to TRBD1. V trimming: 8 bases; J trimming: 6 bases; junction bases outside the gene matches: 11. CDR1 and CDR2 from the germline V gene are SGHRS and YFSETQ. There are 14 residues in the CDR3. The DNA of the CDR3 is TGCGCCAGTAAAAGCAAGGGGGCTGGAAACATTCAGTACTTC. Translation gives CASKSKGAGNIQYF.

The chain combines TRBV11-2 with TRBJ2-3; a possible D gene is TRBD2 (7 bases). The CDR3 runs 16 residues. Germline values: CDR1 SGHAT, CDR2 FQNNGV. Trimming stripped 0 bases from V and 3 bases from J, with 13 bases between. CDR3 region: CASSLETSRGTDTQYF. CDR3 coding DNA: TGTGCCAGCAGCTTAGAGACTAGCAGGGGAACAGATACGCAGTATTTT.

The rearrangement joins TRBV10-2 to TRBJ2-1, with 7 bases fitting TRBD2. The germline V gene encodes CDR1 WSHSY and CDR2 SAAADI. This CDR3 is 13 amino acids long. With 6 bases clipped from V and 4 bases from J, the junction kept 3 bases outside the gene matches. The chain's CDR3 is CASSRGGYNEQFF. CDR3 DNA: TGCGCCAGCAGCCGCGGGGGTTACAATGAGCAGTTCTTC.

This chain joins TRBV5-1 and TRBJ1-1; D may be TRBD1 (5 bases). V lost 0 bases to trimming and J lost 0 bases, with 18 bases between them. CDR1 is SGHRS, CDR2 YFSETQ, per germline. The CDR3 runs 18 residues. The CDR3 region has the DNA TGCGCCAGCAGCTTGGAACGGGGGTCGGGGAGCATGAACACTGAAGCTTTCTTT. This translates into CASSLERGSGSMNTEAFF.

The chain employs TRBV6-5 and TRBJ2-4; D possibly corresponds to TRBD2 (6 bases). Trimming cost V 7 bases and J 8 bases, with 21 bases left between them. The germline CDR1 and CDR2 sequences are MNHEY and SVGAGI. The length of the CDR3 is 15 residues. The chain's CDR3 is CASIGRSWGVDIQYF. CDR3 in DNA: TGTGCCAGCATTGGCAGGAGTTGGGGGGTTGACATTCAGTACTTC.

The chain has TRBV5-5 and TRBJ2-7; TRBD2 agrees at 8 bases. The J segment lost 6 bases and the V segment lost 1 base, leaving 0 bases of the junction unmatched. This CDR3 has 12 residues. Germline lookup yields CDR1 SGHKS and CDR2 YYEKEE (reference sequence). The CDR3 nucleotides read TGTGCCAGCAGCTTGACTAGCGGCGAGCAGTACTTC. This codes for CASSLTSGEQYF.

V and J are TRBV10-3 and TRBJ1-2; a weak D match, TRBD1 (6 bases). CDR1 and CDR2 from the germline V gene are ENHRY and SYGVKD. The CDR3 length is 13 residues. The V end lost 9 bases, the J end lost 8 bases, and 19 bases lay between the germline ends. The CDR3 nucleotides are TGTGCCATGCAACAGGGTTCCGCGGAGGGCTACACCTTC. Translating it yields CAMQQGSAEGYTF.

The chain recombines TRBV7-9 with TRBJ1-1; maybe TRBD1 (5 bases). Germline V gene data show CDR1 as SEHNR and CDR2 as FQNEAQ (reference sequence). Trimming removed 4 bases from V and 1 base from J, with 13 bases in between. CDR3 length: 15 amino acids. CDR3 in amino acids: CASSSGHTTNTEAFF. DNA for the CDR3: TGTGCCAGCAGCTCAGGACACACAACGAACACTGAAGCTTTCTTT.

J is TRBJ1-2 and V is TRBV19; 9 positions agree with TRBD1. The CDR3 spans 17 residues. Looked up from germline, CDR1 is LNHDA and CDR2 is SQIVND (reference sequence). V trimming: 5 bases; J trimming: 4 bases; junction bases outside the gene matches: 14. This CDR3 reads CASSPSGQGWSSYGYTF. CDR3 coding DNA: TGTGCCAGTAGTCCTAGCGGACAGGGGTGGTCGTCCTATGGCTACACCTTC.

The chain uses TRBV28 and TRBJ1-1, with D possibly being TRBD1 (6 bases). CDR3 length: 14 amino acids. Looked up from germline, CDR1 is MDHEN and CDR2 is SYDVKM. The V end lost 5 bases, the J end lost 6 bases, and 16 bases lay between the germline ends. For the CDR3, the DNA is TGTGCCAGCAGTGTCCGAACAGGGCTACCTGAAGCTTTCTTT. Translated: CASSVRTGLPEAFF.

The count of this clone is one. The chain has TRBV5-6 and TRBJ2-7; no definite D call. CDR1 SGHDT and CDR2 YYEEEE come from the germline V gene. The length of the CDR3 is 14 residues. Trimming stripped 1 base from V and 3 bases from J, with 11 bases between. The CDR3 loop reads CASSLWWRNYEQYF. In nucleotides, the CDR3 is TGTGCCAGCAGCTTGTGGTGGCGGAACTACGAGCAGTACTTC.

The chain has TRBV13 and TRBJ2-3; possibly TRBD2 for D (5 bases). Trimming removed 0 bases at V and 0 bases at J, with 13 bases between. CDR1 and CDR2 from the germline V gene are PRHDT and FYEKMQ (reference sequence). The CDR3 spans 17 residues. The CDR3 sequence is CASSLGGAEYSTDTQYF. The CDR3 region has the DNA TGTGCCAGCAGCTTAGGCGGAGCGGAATATAGCACAGATACGCAGTATTTT.

The chain is built from TRBV5-4 and TRBJ2-5; unclear D gene. The CDR3 length is 11 residues. Trimming stripped 6 bases from V and 2 bases from J, with 5 bases between. Germline loops: CDR1 SGHNT, CDR2 YYREEE (reference sequence). The CDR3 bases are TGTGCCAGCACCTCGCAAGAGACCCAGTACTTC. This encodes CASTSQETQYF.

The CDR3 DNA sequence: TGTGCCAGCAGCTTAGGACGGGGGAGCTACGAGCAGTACTTC. Residues: CASSLGRGSYEQYF. This chain links TRBV7-6 with TRBJ2-7; TRBD2 might be the D (6 bases). This CDR3 spans 14 amino acids. From germline, CDR1 is SGHVS and CDR2 FNYEAQ. The germline V and J ends were trimmed by 1 base and 3 bases, with 10 bases remaining between them.

J is TRBJ1-2 and V is TRBV18; D perhaps matches TRBD1 (6 bases). The germline V gene encodes CDR1 KGHSH and CDR2 LQKENI. The length of the CDR3 is 15 residues. V dropped 3 bases and J dropped 8 bases, with 19 bases sitting between them. The CDR3 sequence is CASSPLINRVGGYTF. The CDR3 bases are TGTGCCAGCTCACCCCTGATTAACAGGGTTGGGGGCTACACCTTC.

This chain uses TRBV7-8 with TRBJ1-5; a weak D match, TRBD1 (6 bases). With 1 base removed from V and 2 bases from J, the gap between germline ends came to 15 bases. From germline, CDR1 is SGHVS and CDR2 FQNEAQ. This CDR3 has 17 amino acids. The chain's CDR3 is CASSLVVRGSGNQPQHF. CDR3 sequence (DNA): TGTGCCAGCAGCTTAGTCGTCAGGGGAAGTGGCAATCAGCCCCAGCATTTT.

The J gene is TRBJ2-7, the V gene TRBV14; TRBD2 aligns across 15 bases. J gave up 3 bases and V 4 bases, and 4 bases lay outside the gene matches. In germline, CDR1 is SGHDN, CDR2 FVKESK. The CDR3 runs 16 residues. This chain's CDR3 is CASSLGLAGGFYEQYF. CDR3 nucleotide sequence: TGTGCCAGCAGCCTAGGACTAGCGGGGGGGTTCTACGAGCAGTACTTC.